The 8 T cell receptor beta chains below all came from one sample that was sequenced in a study of blood T cell repertoires in COVID-19. The table came from immunoSEQ multiplex PCR; TCRdb's copy has only in-frame clones and leaves some out. The table shows about 140,000 clones, with more than 75% occurring only once. Input material: peripheral blood. The source is a woman of 80 years or more with acute or convalescent COVID-19.

This rearrangement joins TRBV5-4 to TRBJ2-1; 8 nucleotides agree with TRBD2. Losses at the gene ends were 5 bases for V and 5 bases for J; bases not matched to a gene: 3. The CDR3 runs to 13 residues. CDR1 is SGHNT, CDR2 YYREEE, per germline (reference sequence). The CDR3 sequence is CASRRLANNEQFF. In DNA form, the CDR3 reads TGTGCCAGCAGACGACTAGCGAACAATGAGCAGTTCTTC. Filled out from reference TRBV5-4 and TRBJ2-1, the complete variable domain reads ETGVTQSPTHLIKTRGQQVTLRCSSQSGHNTVSWYQQALGQGPQFIFQYYREEENGRGNFPPRFSGLQFPNYSSELNVNALELDDSALYLCASRRLANNEQFFGPGTRLTVL.

The genes are TRBV11-2 and TRBJ2-5; no clear D. There are 15 residues in the CDR3. The V gene's germline CDR1 is SGHAT and CDR2 FQNNGV. The V gene lost 0 bases and the J gene lost 1 base, with 9 bases spanning the gap. Written as DNA, the CDR3 is TGTGCCAGCAGCTTAGATCTGAACAGCCAAGAGACCCAGTACTTC. Its protein is CASSLDLNSQETQYF.

This clone was recorded only once. The chain carries TRBV7-9 and TRBJ1-2, with no clear D. Trimming pared 5 bases from V and 4 bases from J, leaving 17 bases between. The CDR3 is 15 residues long. Germline CDR1 and CDR2: SEHNR and FQNEAQ (reference sequence). CDR3 sequence reads: CASSPNTPGSYGYTF. The CDR3 DNA follows: TGTGCCAGCAGCCCCAACACCCCTGGTTCCTATGGCTACACCTTC.

The V and J genes are TRBV5-1 and TRBJ2-6; weak D call: TRBD2 (5 bases). This CDR3 region has 17 residues. CDR1 and CDR2 from the germline V gene are SGHRS and YFSETQ. Trimming took 2 bases from V and 2 from J, leaving 14 bases between them. The CDR3 spells CASSLVVGSTGANVLTF. As DNA, the CDR3 is TGCGCCAGCAGCTTAGTAGTGGGGAGTACTGGGGCCAACGTCCTGACTTTC.

The V call is TRBV2, the J call TRBJ1-3; no definite D call. The CDR3 is made up of 14 amino acids. The germline gives CDR1 SNHLY, CDR2 FYNNEI. The V end lost 8 bases, the J end lost 4 bases, and 15 bases lay between the germline ends. The CDR3 nucleotides read TGTGCCAGCGGTAACCCCCTATGGGGAAACACCATATATTTT. Amino acids: CASGNPLWGNTIYF. Drawing the rest from reference TRBV2 and TRBJ1-3, the complete variable domain is EPEVTQTPSHQVTQMGQEVILRCVPISNHLYFYWYRQILGQKVEFLVSFYNNEISEKSEIFDDQFSVERPDGSNFTLKIRSTKLEDSAMYFCASGNPLWGNTIYFGEGSWLTVV.

The sample holds a few counts of this clone. The V and J genes are TRBV10-3 and TRBJ1-1; the D gene is possibly TRBD1 (5 bases). Looked up from germline, CDR1 is ENHRY and CDR2 is SYGVKD. Trimming pared 8 bases from V and 3 bases from J, leaving 19 bases between. The CDR3 is 15 residues long. The CDR3 DNA reads as TGTGCCATCGGTTCAGGCGGGACTGATTACACTGAAGCTTTCTTT. Its protein product is CAIGSGGTDYTEAFF.

V gene TRBV1 combines with J gene TRBJ2-3; the table names TRBD2, a call not compared with the DNA. TRBV1 is recorded as a pseudogene. CDR3 length equals 15 residues. In DNA form, the CDR3 reads TGCACCCACTACCGGAGGGAGGGGGGCACAGATACGCAGTATTTT. Protein product: CTHYRREGGTDTQYF.

The chain couples TRBV28 to TRBJ1-5; D not certain. CDR3 length equals 16 residues. The V end lost 5 bases, the J end lost 0 bases, and 14 bases lay between the germline ends. Germline CDR1 reads MDHEN; CDR2 reads SYDVKM. The CDR3 nucleotides read TGTGCCAGCAGTACCAATTCAGGTTATAGCAATCAGCCCCAGCATTTT. It codes for CASSTNSGYSNQPQHF.